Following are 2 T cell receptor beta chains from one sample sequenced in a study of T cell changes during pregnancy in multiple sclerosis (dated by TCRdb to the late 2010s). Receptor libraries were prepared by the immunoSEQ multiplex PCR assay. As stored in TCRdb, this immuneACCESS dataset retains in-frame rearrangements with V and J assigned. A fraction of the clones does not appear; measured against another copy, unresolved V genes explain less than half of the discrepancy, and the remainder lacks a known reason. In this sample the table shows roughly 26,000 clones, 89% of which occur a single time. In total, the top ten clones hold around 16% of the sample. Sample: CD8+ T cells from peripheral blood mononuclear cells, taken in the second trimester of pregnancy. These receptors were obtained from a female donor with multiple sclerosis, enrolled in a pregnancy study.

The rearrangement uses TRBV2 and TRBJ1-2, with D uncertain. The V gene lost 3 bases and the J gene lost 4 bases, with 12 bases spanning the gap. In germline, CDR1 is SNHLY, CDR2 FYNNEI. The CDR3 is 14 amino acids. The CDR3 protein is CASSEGRPPYGYTF. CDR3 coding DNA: TGTGCCAGCAGTGAGGGCAGGCCTCCCTATGGCTACACCTTC.

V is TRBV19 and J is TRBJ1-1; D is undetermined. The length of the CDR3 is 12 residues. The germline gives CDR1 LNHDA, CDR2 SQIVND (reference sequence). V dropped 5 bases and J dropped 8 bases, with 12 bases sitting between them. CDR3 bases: TGTGCCAGTAGTGCTGGGAGCCTAGAAGCTTTCTTT. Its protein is CASSAGSLEAFF.